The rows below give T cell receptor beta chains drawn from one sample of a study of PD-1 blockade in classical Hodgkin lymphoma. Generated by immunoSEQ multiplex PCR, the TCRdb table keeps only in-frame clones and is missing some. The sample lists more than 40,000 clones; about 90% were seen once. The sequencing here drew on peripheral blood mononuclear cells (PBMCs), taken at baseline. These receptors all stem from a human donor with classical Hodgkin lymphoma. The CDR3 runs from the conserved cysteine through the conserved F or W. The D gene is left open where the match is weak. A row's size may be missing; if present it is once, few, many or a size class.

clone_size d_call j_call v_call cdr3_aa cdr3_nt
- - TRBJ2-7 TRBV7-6 CASSPTTPDSSYEQYF TGTGCCAGCAGCCCTACAACCCCGGACAGCTCCTACGAGCAGTACTTC
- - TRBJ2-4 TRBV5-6 CASSWTGFRAKNIQYF TGTGCCAGCAGCTGGACGGGTTTTAGGGCCAAAAACATTCAGTACTTC
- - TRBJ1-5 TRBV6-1 CASNEEASGVQPQHF TGTGCCAGCAATGAAGAGGCATCAGGGGTTCAGCCCCAGCATTTT
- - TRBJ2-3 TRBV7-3 CASSFTARSTDTQYF TGTGCCAGCAGCTTCACGGCTAGAAGCACAGATACGCAGTATTTT
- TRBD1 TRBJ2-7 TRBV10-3 CAISDPDRGPYEQYF TGTGCCATCAGTGATCCGGACAGGGGGCCTTACGAGCAGTACTTC
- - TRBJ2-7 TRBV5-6 CASSLGLYEQYF TGTGCCAGCAGCTTGGGCCTCTACGAGCAGTACTTC
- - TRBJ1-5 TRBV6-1 CASSENRARGQPQHF TGTGCCAGCAGTGAAAACAGGGCGAGGGGTCAGCCCCAGCATTTT
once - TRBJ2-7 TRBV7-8 CASSLRDRSYEQYF TGTGCCAGCAGCTTGCGAGACAGGAGCTACGAGCAGTACTTC
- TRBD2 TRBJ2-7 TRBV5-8 CASSPSGSMLYEQYF TGTGCCAGCAGCCCGAGCGGGAGTATGTTGTACGAGCAGTACTTC
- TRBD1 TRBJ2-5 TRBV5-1 CASSLEGASLETQYF TGCGCCAGCAGCTTGGAGGGGGCGAGTTTGGAGACCCAGTACTTC
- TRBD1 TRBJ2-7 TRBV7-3 CASSFGTGGTYEQYF TGTGCCAGCAGCTTCGGGACAGGGGGAACTTACGAGCAGTACTTC
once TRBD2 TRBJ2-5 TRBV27 CASRRLADNQGAQYF TGTGCCAGCAGGAGACTAGCGGATAATCAAGGGGCCCAGTACTTC
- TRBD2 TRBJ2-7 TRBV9 CASSANSGGDYEQYF TGTGCCAGCAGCGCTAATAGCGGGGGGGACTACGAGCAGTACTTC
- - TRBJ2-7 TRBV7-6 CASSLQEGLGYEQYF TGTGCCAGCAGCTTACAAGAAGGTCTCGGCTACGAGCAGTACTTC
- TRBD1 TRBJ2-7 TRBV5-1 CASSLTGGPYEQYF TGCGCCAGCAGCTTAACAGGGGGCCCCTACGAGCAGTACTTC
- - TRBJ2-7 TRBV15 CATSRGGGIGEQYF TGTGCCACCAGCAGAGGAGGAGGAATTGGCGAGCAGTACTTC
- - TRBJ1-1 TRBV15 CATSSRGVWTEAFF TGTGCCACCAGCTCTAGGGGAGTTTGGACTGAAGCTTTCTTT
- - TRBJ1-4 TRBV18 CASSPVGLGATNEKLFF TGTGCCAGCTCACCGGTGGGGTTAGGGGCAACTAATGAAAAACTGTTTTTT
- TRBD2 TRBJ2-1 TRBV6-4 CASRGTSGRAGLSNEQFF TGTGCCAGCAGAGGGACTAGCGGGAGGGCCGGCCTAAGCAATGAGCAGTTCTTC
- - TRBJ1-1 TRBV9 CASSLIQGMNTEAFF TGTGCCAGCAGCCTCATACAGGGAATGAACACTGAAGCTTTCTTT
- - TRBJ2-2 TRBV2 CATQAGVPNTGELFF TGTGCCACCCAAGCCGGGGTTCCGAACACCGGGGAGCTGTTTTTT
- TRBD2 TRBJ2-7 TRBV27 CATSRFPPSGTSHFEQYF TGTGCCACCTCCAGGTTCCCCCCTAGCGGGACTTCCCACTTCGAGCAGTACTTC
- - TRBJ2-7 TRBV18 CASSPPGHVTYEQYF TGTGCCAGCTCACCGCCGGGACATGTGACCTACGAGCAGTACTTC
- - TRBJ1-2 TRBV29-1 CSGRAGGLDGYTF TGCAGCGGGAGGGCAGGCGGCCTAGACGGCTACACCTTC
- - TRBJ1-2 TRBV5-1 CASSLSPGMGDYGYTF TGCGCCAGCAGCTTGAGCCCAGGGATGGGGGACTATGGCTACACCTTC
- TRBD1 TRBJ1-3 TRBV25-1 CASSLGRGISGNTIYF TGTGCCAGCAGTCTTGGCAGGGGGATCTCTGGAAACACCATATATTTT
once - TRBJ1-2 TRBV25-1 CASSDPAETYYGYTF TGTGCCAGCAGTGATCCCGCAGAGACCTACTATGGCTACACCTTC
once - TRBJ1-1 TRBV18 CASSRLQEMNTEAFF TGTGCCAGCTCACGATTGCAGGAGATGAACACTGAAGCTTTCTTT
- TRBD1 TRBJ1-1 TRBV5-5 CASSPPTGMNTEAFF TGTGCCAGCAGCCCCCCGACAGGGATGAACACTGAAGCTTTCTTT
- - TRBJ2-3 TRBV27 CASSPYPSTDTQYF TGTGCCAGCAGTCCTTATCCTAGCACAGATACGCAGTATTTT
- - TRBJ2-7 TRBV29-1 CSVEVGQFGEQYF TGCAGCGTTGAAGTCGGACAGTTTGGGGAGCAGTACTTC
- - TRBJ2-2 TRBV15 CATSLRETGELFF TGTGCCACCAGCCTTCGGGAAACCGGGGAGCTGTTTTTT
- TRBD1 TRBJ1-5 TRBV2 CASSERGTGNQPQHF TGTGCCAGCAGTGAAAGAGGGACAGGGAATCAGCCCCAGCATTTT
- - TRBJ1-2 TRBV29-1 CSVEDLETVPFHGYTF TGCAGCGTTGAAGATCTGGAGACAGTGCCGTTTCATGGCTACACCTTC
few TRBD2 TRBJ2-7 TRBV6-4 CASSDSFSGRVHEQYF TGTGCCAGCAGTGACTCGTTTAGCGGGAGGGTCCACGAGCAGTACTTC
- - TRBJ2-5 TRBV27 CASSKPGQFRETQYF TGTGCCAGCAGCAAACCCGGACAGTTCCGAGAGACCCAGTACTTC
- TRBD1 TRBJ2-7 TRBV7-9 CASSATGGRGYEQYF TGTGCCAGCAGCGCGACAGGGGGCCGCGGGTACGAGCAGTACTTC
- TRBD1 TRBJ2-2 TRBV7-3 CASSSPGQGAGELFF TGTGCCAGCAGCTCCCCGGGACAGGGGGCCGGGGAGCTGTTTTTT
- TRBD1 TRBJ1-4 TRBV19 CASSIFTANLRDRVSGSEKLFF TGTGCCAGTAGTATTTTCACCGCGAACCTCCGGGACAGGGTATCAGGGAGTGAAAAACTGTTTTTT
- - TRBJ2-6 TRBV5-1 CASSLSLSGANVLTF TGCGCCAGCAGCTTGTCCCTTTCTGGGGCCAACGTCCTGACTTTC
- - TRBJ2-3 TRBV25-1 CASSDWKDTDTQYF TGTGCCAGCAGTGATTGGAAAGACACAGATACGCAGTATTTT
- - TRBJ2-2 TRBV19 CASSMGQGTGELFF TGTGCCAGTAGTATGGGGCAGGGCACCGGGGAGCTGTTTTTT